This TCR beta chain comes out of a study of blood T cells in healthy people across ages. This clonotype was seen repeatedly, ten times or more. For the second PCR, which ran for about 7 to 11 cycles, a sample-barcoded 5' primer and a J-beta primer mix were used. Via MiXCR, TCRdb re-called the 5' RACE reads, giving one row per CDR3 protein. The sample consists of more than 650,000 distinct CDR3 sequences, about 20% of them appearing once. The CDR3 totals 14 residues. From germline, CDR1 is SGHTS and CDR2 YDEGEE. The V gene lost 0 bases and the J gene lost 5 bases, with 11 bases spanning the gap. The chain uses TRBV5-8 and TRBJ1-2, with a possible D match to TRBD1 (5 bases). Sample: blood. This TCR was recovered from a man between 65 and 85 years old in good health. The CDR3 sequence: CASSLGVRAYGYTF. In DNA, the CDR3 is TGTGCCAGCAGCTTGGGGGTCAGGGCTTATGGCTACACCTTC.